Listed here are 17 T cell receptor beta chains from one sample, sequenced in a study of monozygotic twins with inflammatory bowel disease. TCRdb processed the 5' RACE reads again and assigns one entry to each CDR3 protein, with no DNA. Its clone listing holds approximately 380,000 distinct CDR3 sequences. Sequencing was carried out using blood. The receptors shown here come from a human donor with ulcerative colitis or Crohn's disease, or a healthy co-twin of an affected twin (not recorded which).

CDR3 protein: CASSSPGTGGRETQYF. The V and J genes are TRBV2 and TRBJ2-5; without DNA, the TCRdb call of TRBD1 cannot be checked. The CDR3 is made up of 16 amino acids. Germline V lookup: CDR1 SNHLY, CDR2 FYNNEI. The full variable domain, its missing parts supplied by reference TRBV2 and TRBJ2-5, is EPEVTQTPSHQVTQMGQEVILRCVPISNHLYFYWYRQILGQKVEFLVSFYNNEISEKSEIFDDQFSVERPDGSNFTLKIRSTKLEDSAMYFCASSSPGTGGRETQYFGPGTRLLVL.

The J gene is TRBJ2-5, the V gene TRBV28; absent DNA, TCRdb's TRBD2 call cannot be checked. The CDR3 covers 14 residues. The germline V gene has CDR1 MDHEN and CDR2 SYDVKM. This CDR3 reads CASSWGLAEETQYF. The variable domain in full, completed from reference TRBV28 and TRBJ2-5, reads DVKVTQSSRYLVKRTGEKVFLECVQDMDHENMFWYRQDPGLGLRLIYFSYDVKMKEKGDIPEGYSVSREKKERFSLILESASTNQTSMYLCASSWGLAEETQYFGPGTRLLVL.

The gene calls are TRBV7-6 and TRBJ2-2; TCRdb's D gene call, TRBD1, goes unchecked for lack of DNA. Germline values: CDR1 SGHVS, CDR2 FNYEAQ. The CDR3 length is 13 residues. This CDR3 reads CASSSRVTGELFF.

This sequence joins TRBV5-5 and TRBJ1-2; TCRdb designates TRBD1, a call that cannot be tested without DNA. The CDR3 contains 14 residues. Germline CDR1 reads SGHKS; CDR2 reads YYEKEE (reference sequence). CDR3: CASSLPGGGDGYTF.

The chain carries TRBV5-1 and TRBJ2-3. CDR1 is SGHRS, CDR2 YFSETQ, per germline. CDR3 length: 14 amino acids. The CDR3 reads CASSFRIGADTQYF.

The chain combines TRBV20-1 with TRBJ2-7; TCRdb picks TRBD1, but there is no DNA to check that call. The CDR3 sequence is 16 residues long. The V gene's germline CDR1 is DFQATT and CDR2 SNEGSKA (reference sequence). The CDR3 reads CSAPPPSSGDTYEQYF.

The V call is TRBV4-3, the J call TRBJ1-1; TCRdb indicates TRBD1, and absent DNA this call remains unverified. CDR1 is LGHNA, CDR2 YSLEER, per germline. This CDR3 contains 16 residues. CDR3 region: CASSQAYRVVNTEAFF.

The genes are TRBV20-1 and TRBJ2-3; TCRdb designates TRBD2, a call that cannot be tested without DNA. Per the germline V gene, CDR1 is DFQATT and CDR2 is SNEGSKA (reference sequence). The CDR3 has 14 amino acids. This chain's CDR3 is CSLVAGVGWGTQYF.

This chain links TRBV7-7 with TRBJ2-5; the TCRdb D gene call, TRBD1, has no DNA to confirm it. There are 13 residues in the CDR3. Germline assignment: CDR1 SSHAT and CDR2 FNYEAQ (reference sequence). This CDR3 is CASRKGVGETQYF. Using reference TRBV7-7 and TRBJ2-5 for the parts outside the CDR3, the full variable domain is GAGVSQSPRYKVTKRGQDVTLRCDPISSHATLYWYQQALGQGPEFLTYFNYEAQPDKSGLPSDRFSAERPEGSISTLTIQRTEQRDSAMYRCASRKGVGETQYFGPGTRLLVL.

V is TRBV5-5 and J is TRBJ2-7; TCRdb's D gene call, TRBD1, goes unchecked for lack of DNA. The germline gives CDR1 SGHKS, CDR2 YYEKEE (reference sequence). The CDR3 has 16 residues. This CDR3 is CASSSRQGVLPGEQYF.

The gene calls are TRBV7-9 and TRBJ2-3. Germline CDR1 and CDR2: SEHNR and FQNEAQ (reference sequence). The CDR3 loop spans 13 amino acids. The CDR3 region is CASSYVGTDTQYF.

J is TRBJ1-1 and V is TRBV29-1; no DNA is available, so the TRBD1 call from TCRdb remains unchecked. The CDR3 runs to 12 residues. CDR1 is SQVTM and CDR2 is ANQGSEA in the germline V gene. CDR3 protein: CSVQDRDTEAFF.

V usage is TRBV11-2 and J usage is TRBJ2-3; TCRdb proposes TRBD2, but this gene call is untestable without DNA. This CDR3 contains 15 residues. Germline V gene sequence: CDR1 SGHAT, CDR2 FQNNGV. Here the CDR3 reads CASSEGLQYTDTQYF.

This chain connects TRBV12-3 or TRBV12-4 to TRBJ2-3; TCRdb's assignment of TRBD2 cannot be checked, as there is no DNA. The CDR3 has 15 amino acids. CDR3 in amino acids: CASTPLAGGPDTQYF.

The rearrangement links TRBV18 to TRBJ2-1; TCRdb designates TRBD1, a call that cannot be tested without DNA. The CDR3 loop spans 13 amino acids. Germline-derived CDR1 and CDR2 are KGHSH and LQKENI. The CDR3 protein is CASSPPGSHEQFF.

J is TRBJ2-5 and V is TRBV5-1; lacking DNA, the TRBD1 call made by TCRdb goes unchecked. CDR1 is SGHRS and CDR2 is YFSETQ in the germline V gene. This CDR3 region has 14 residues. The CDR3 protein is CASSLQGAQETQYF.

V gene TRBV27 combines with J gene TRBJ2-1. CDR3 size: 15 residues. Germline values: CDR1 MNHEY, CDR2 SMNVEV (reference sequence). The CDR3 reads CASSFLGSSYNEQFF.